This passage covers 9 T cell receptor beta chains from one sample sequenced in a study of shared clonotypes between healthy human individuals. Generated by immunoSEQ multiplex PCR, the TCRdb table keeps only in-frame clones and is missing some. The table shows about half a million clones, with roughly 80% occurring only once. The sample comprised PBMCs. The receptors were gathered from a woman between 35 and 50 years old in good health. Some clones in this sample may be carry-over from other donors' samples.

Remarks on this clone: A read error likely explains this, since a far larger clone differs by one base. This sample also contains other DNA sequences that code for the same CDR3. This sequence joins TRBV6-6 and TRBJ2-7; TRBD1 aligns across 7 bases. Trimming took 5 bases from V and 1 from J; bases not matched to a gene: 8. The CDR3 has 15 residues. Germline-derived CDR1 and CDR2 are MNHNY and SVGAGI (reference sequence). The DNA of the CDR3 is TGTGCCAGCAGTACCTACAGGGGCGGGTCCTACGAGCAGTACTTC. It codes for CASSTYRGGSYEQYF.

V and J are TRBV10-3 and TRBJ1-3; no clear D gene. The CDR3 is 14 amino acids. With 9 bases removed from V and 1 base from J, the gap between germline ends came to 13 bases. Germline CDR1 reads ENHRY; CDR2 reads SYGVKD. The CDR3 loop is CAMGFPASGNTIYF. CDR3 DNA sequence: TGTGCCATGGGGTTCCCCGCTTCTGGAAACACCATATATTTT.

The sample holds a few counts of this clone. CDR3 protein: CASILRQGEAFF. The CDR3 nucleotides read TGTGCCAGCATACTACGACAGGGAGAAGCTTTCTTT. This chain uses TRBV28 with TRBJ1-1; 7 nucleotides agree with TRBD1. The germline CDR1 and CDR2 sequences are MDHEN and SYDVKM. With 7 bases clipped from V and 8 bases from J, the junction kept 7 bases outside the gene matches. There are 12 residues in the CDR3.

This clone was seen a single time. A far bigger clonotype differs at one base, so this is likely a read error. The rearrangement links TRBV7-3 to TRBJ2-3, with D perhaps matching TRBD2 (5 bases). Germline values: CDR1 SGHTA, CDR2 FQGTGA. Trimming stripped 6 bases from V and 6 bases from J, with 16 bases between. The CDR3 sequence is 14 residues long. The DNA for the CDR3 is TGTGCCAGCAGTTCCGGACTCCTGTGGGATACGCAGTATTTT. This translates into CASSSGLLWDTQYF.

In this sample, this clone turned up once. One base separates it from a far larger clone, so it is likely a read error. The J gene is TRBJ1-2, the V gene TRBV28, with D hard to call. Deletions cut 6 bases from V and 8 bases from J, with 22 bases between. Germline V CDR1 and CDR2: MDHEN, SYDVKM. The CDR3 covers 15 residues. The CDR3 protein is CASRVRLSPCSGYTF. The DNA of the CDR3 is TGTGCCAGCAGGGTAAGGCTGTCCCCTTGTAGCGGCTACACCTTC.

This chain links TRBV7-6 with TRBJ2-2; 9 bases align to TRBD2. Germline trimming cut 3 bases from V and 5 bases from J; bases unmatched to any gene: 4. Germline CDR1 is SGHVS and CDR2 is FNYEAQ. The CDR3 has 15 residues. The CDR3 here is CASSLAGGATGELFF. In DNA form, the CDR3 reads TGTGCCAGCAGCTTGGCGGGAGGGGCGACCGGGGAGCTGTTTTTT. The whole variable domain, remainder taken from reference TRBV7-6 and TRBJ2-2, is GAGVSQSPRYKVTKRGQDVALRCDPISGHVSLYWYRQALGQGPEFLTYFNYEAQQDKSGLPNDRFSAERPEGSISTLTIQRTEQRDSAMYRCASSLAGGATGELFFGEGSRLTVL.

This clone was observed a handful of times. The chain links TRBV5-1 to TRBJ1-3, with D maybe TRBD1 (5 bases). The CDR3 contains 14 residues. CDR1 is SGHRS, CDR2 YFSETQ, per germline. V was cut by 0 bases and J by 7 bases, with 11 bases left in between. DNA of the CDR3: TGCGCCAGCAGCTTGGCCGAGGAGGGGAACACCATATATTTT. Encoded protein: CASSLAEEGNTIYF.

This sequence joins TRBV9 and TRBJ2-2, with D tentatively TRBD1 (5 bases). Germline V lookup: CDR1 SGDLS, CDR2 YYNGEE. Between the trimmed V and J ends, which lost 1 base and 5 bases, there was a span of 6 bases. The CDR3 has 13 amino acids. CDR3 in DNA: TGTGCCAGCAGCGTAAGGGGAACCGGGGAGCTGTTTTTT. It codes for CASSVRGTGELFF.

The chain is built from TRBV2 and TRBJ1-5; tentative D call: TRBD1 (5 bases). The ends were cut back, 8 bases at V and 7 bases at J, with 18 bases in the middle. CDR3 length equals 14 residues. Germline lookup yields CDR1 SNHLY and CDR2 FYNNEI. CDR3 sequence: CASREAGLGQPQHF. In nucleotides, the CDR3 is TGTGCCAGCCGGGAGGCGGGGCTAGGGCAGCCCCAGCATTTT.